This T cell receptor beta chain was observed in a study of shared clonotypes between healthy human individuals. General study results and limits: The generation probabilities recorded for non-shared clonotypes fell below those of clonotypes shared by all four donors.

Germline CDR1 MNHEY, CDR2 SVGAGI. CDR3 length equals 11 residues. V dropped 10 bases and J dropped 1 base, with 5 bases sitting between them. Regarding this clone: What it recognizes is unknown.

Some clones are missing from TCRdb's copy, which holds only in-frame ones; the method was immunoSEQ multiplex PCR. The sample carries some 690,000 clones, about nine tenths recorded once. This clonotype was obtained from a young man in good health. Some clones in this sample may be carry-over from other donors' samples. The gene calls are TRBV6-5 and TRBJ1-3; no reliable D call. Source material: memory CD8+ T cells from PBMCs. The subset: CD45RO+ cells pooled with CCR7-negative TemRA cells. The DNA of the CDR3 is TGTGCCACCGTTTCTGGAAACACCATATATTTT. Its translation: CATVSGNTIYF.